Each of the 32 T cell receptor beta chains below was sequenced from the same sample in a study of spatial heterogeneity in lung cancer. General study points: Expanded alpha and beta TCR counts within tumors tracked tumor mutation counts.

Regarding time point: sample taken at primary tumor resection. Via MiXCR, TCRdb re-called the 5' RACE reads, giving one row per CDR3 protein. The table records roughly 15,000 distinct CDR3 sequences, about 4.8% of them present only once. Their specific antigens are unknown. The sequencing here drew on lung tumor tissue, taken at surgery. The receptor source for this set is a female donor with early-stage non-small cell lung cancer.

At least ten counts were recorded for this clonotype. This beta chain slipped into a library made for alpha chains as a stray read, so its size is not meaningful. V usage is TRBV10-3 and J usage is TRBJ2-7; D ambiguous. CDR3 length: 13 amino acids. Per the germline V gene, CDR1 is ENHRY and CDR2 is SYGVKD. V lost 6 bases and J 0 bases, leaving 9 bases between the germline ends. Written as DNA, the CDR3 is TGTGCCATCAGCCAGACTGCCTCCTACGAGCAGTACTTC. It yields the protein CAISQTASYEQYF.

The sample holds many counts of this clonotype. This beta chain slipped into a library made for alpha chains as a stray read, so its size is not meaningful. The chain joins TRBV6-5 to TRBJ1-5; D is possibly TRBD1 (5 bases). Germline V gene lookup returns CDR1 MNHEY and CDR2 SVGAGI. CDR3 length equals 15 residues. V was trimmed by 0 bases and J by 1 base, leaving 7 bases between them. The CDR3 DNA is TGTGCCAGCAGTTACTCGGGGCAGAGCAATCAGCCCCAGCATTTT. Translation gives CASSYSGQSNQPQHF.

This clonotype was picked up many times. This beta chain slipped into a library made for alpha chains as a stray read, so its size is not meaningful. The chain combines TRBV5-1 with TRBJ1-1; TRBD1 is a possible D gene (6 bases). Germline loops: CDR1 SGHRS, CDR2 YFSETQ. This CDR3 has 14 amino acids. V was pared by 5 bases and J by 1 base, with 12 bases between. The CDR3 sequence is CASRVGGPNTEAFF. CDR3 sequence (DNA): TGCGCCAGCAGGGTGGGGGGCCCGAACACTGAAGCTTTCTTT.

This clonotype was counted at least ten times. This beta chain is an unintended read in a library built for alpha chains; its size means little. This rearrangement joins TRBV6-6 to TRBJ1-5; tentative D call: TRBD1 (6 bases). Germline lookup yields CDR1 MNHNY and CDR2 SVGAGI (reference sequence). V lost 2 bases and J lost 7, with 18 bases in between. This CDR3 is 16 amino acids long. The CDR3 sequence: CASSYNQAGARQPQHF. The CDR3 nucleotides are TGTGCCAGCAGTTACAATCAGGCAGGGGCTCGACAGCCCCAGCATTTT.

This clonotype is classed as medium-sized. This beta chain lies outside the target of a library built for alpha chains; its clone size means little. V and J are TRBV20-1 and TRBJ2-7; 9 positions match TRBD1. Losses at the gene ends were 2 bases for V and 1 base for J; bases not matched to a gene: 3. This CDR3 contains 14 residues. Per germline, CDR1 DFQATT and CDR2 SNEGSKA (reference sequence). Written as DNA, the CDR3 is TGCAGTGCTAGATGGGGACAGGGTTCCTACGAGCAGTACTTC. This translates into CSARWGQGSYEQYF.

This clonotype was picked up many times. Little can be read into the size of this beta chain, an off-target read in a library designed for alpha chains. The J gene is TRBJ2-1, the V gene TRBV3-1, with TRBD2 matching over 9 bases. This CDR3 contains 14 residues. With 4 bases clipped from V and 9 bases from J, the junction kept 7 bases outside the gene matches. CDR1 is LGHDT, CDR2 YNNKEL, per germline (reference sequence). The CDR3 DNA follows: TGTGCCAGCAGCCTCCCGGGACTAGCAAGTGAGCAGTTCTTC. It encodes CASSLPGLASEQFF.

This clonotype has ten or more counts. Little can be read into the size of this beta chain, an off-target read in a library designed for alpha chains. The gene calls are TRBV7-9 and TRBJ1-1; no clear D gene. CDR1 and CDR2 (germline): SEHNR, FQNEAQ (reference sequence). CDR3 size: 15 residues. V gave up 1 base and J gave up 4 bases, with 13 bases separating them. The CDR3 DNA follows: TGTGCCAGCAGCTTAGGCAGTGGTGGGGTCACTGAAGCTTTCTTT. Translated: CASSLGSGGVTEAFF.

Comment on this clonotype: The library was prepared for alpha chains; this beta chain is a stray read, so its frequency means little. The chain combines TRBV19 with TRBJ1-1; D unresolved. The V and J ends lost 6 bases and 5 bases respectively, with 13 bases between them. Germline CDR1 and CDR2: LNHDA and SQIVND (reference sequence). The CDR3 runs 13 residues. The CDR3 sequence is CASRDEEVTEAFF. The CDR3 DNA sequence: TGTGCCAGTAGAGACGAAGAAGTAACTGAAGCTTTCTTT. Drawing the rest from reference TRBV19 and TRBJ1-1, the complete variable domain is DGGITQSPKYLFRKEGQNVTLSCEQNLNHDAMYWYRQDPGQGLRLIYYSQIVNDFQKGDIAEGYSVSREKKESFPLTVTSAQKNPTAFYLCASRDEEVTEAFFGQGTRLTVV.

This clonotype was recorded many times. As an off-target read in a library built for alpha chains, this beta chain has a frequency of little significance. The genes are TRBV20-1 and TRBJ1-2; D gene ambiguous. This CDR3 contains 15 residues. The germline V and J ends were trimmed by 6 bases and 2 bases, with 19 bases remaining between them. Germline CDR1 reads DFQATT; CDR2 reads SNEGSKA (reference sequence). CDR3 protein: CSAPIPLNPNYGYTF. DNA of the CDR3: TGCAGTGCCCCGATTCCCCTGAACCCCAACTATGGCTACACCTTC.

Of note for this clonotype: For a library built for alpha chains, this beta chain is a stray read; little rests on its size. The chain carries TRBV12-3 or TRBV12-4 and TRBJ2-1, with TRBD2 matching 10 bases. The CDR3 consists of 16 residues. Trimming removed 3 bases from V and 3 bases from J; junction bases left unmatched: 5. The CDR3 DNA reads as TGTGCCAGCAGTTTCCATAGCGGGGGGAACTACAATGAGCAGTTCTTC. Protein product: CASSFHSGGNYNEQFF.

In its sample, this clonotype was seen many times. This beta chain lies outside the target of a library built for alpha chains; its clone size means little. The V gene is TRBV3-1, the J gene TRBJ2-3; D might be TRBD2 (6 bases). V was clipped by 0 bases and J by 7 bases, with 17 bases between them. From germline, CDR1 is LGHDT and CDR2 YNNKEL (reference sequence). CDR3 length: 16 residues. The CDR3 region has the DNA TGTGCCAGCAGCCAAGATACCACTAGAGGGAGGAATACGCAGTATTTT. This translates into CASSQDTTRGRNTQYF.

This clonotype was counted ten times or more. Found in a library prepared for alpha chains, this beta chain is an off-target read, and its abundance has little meaning. The V gene is TRBV4-2, the J gene TRBJ2-3, with TRBD2 identical over 8 bases. Trimming took 1 base from V and 4 from J; bases not matched to a gene: 4. The CDR3 runs to 15 residues. Germline V lookup: CDR1 LGHNA, CDR2 YNFKEQ. CDR3 loop: CASSQGVGGADTQYF. CDR3 bases: TGTGCCAGCAGCCAAGGCGTCGGGGGGGCAGATACGCAGTATTTT.

The table lists this clonotype with many counts. Because the library targeted alpha chains, this beta chain is an off-target read whose size means little. The genes are TRBV5-1 and TRBJ1-3, with D hard to call. Trimming took off 4 bases at V and 7 bases at J, with 9 bases between the two ends. The germline V gene has CDR1 SGHRS and CDR2 YFSETQ. This CDR3 has 12 residues. Written as DNA, the CDR3 is TGCGCCAGCAGCCGTGATGGTAACACCATATATTTT. It encodes CASSRDGNTIYF.

This clonotype was seen ten or more times. With the library built for alpha chains, this beta chain is off target and its frequency is not meaningful. The chain links TRBV4-1 to TRBJ1-1; D not resolved. Trimming pared 2 bases from V and 1 base from J, leaving 14 bases between. This CDR3 is 16 amino acids long. Germline values: CDR1 MGHRA, CDR2 YSYEKL. The CDR3 bases are TGCGCCAGCAGCCAAAGCTGGGAGGGTCGGAACACTGAAGCTTTCTTT. Translation gives CASSQSWEGRNTEAFF.

Ten or more counts support this clonotype. As an off-target read in a library built for alpha chains, this beta chain has a frequency of little significance. The CDR3 sequence: CASSKAGMNTEAFF. DNA of the CDR3: TGTGCCAGCAGCAAAGCAGGGATGAACACTGAAGCTTTCTTT. The V and J genes are TRBV14 and TRBJ1-1; possibly TRBD1 for D (5 bases). This CDR3 spans 14 amino acids. Germline V CDR1 and CDR2: SGHDN, FVKESK. The ends were cut back, 5 bases at V and 0 bases at J, with 10 bases in the middle.

This clonotype showed up many times. A library prepared for alpha chains yielded this beta chain as an off-target read; its size is of little meaning. The chain has TRBV21-1 and TRBJ2-3; the D call of TRBD2 is as the table states it, not checked on the DNA. TRBV21-1 is a listed pseudogene. This CDR3 contains 16 residues. The CDR3 nucleotides are TGTGCCAGCAGCAAAAGGGCCACTAAGCATCCAGATACGCAGTATTTT. Its translation: CASSKRATKHPDTQYF.

This clonotype was counted ten times or more. The library was built for alpha chains, so this beta chain is an off-target read and its size means little. V gene TRBV7-2 combines with J gene TRBJ2-7; D is perhaps TRBD1 (6 bases). V lost 0 bases and J 3 bases, leaving 9 bases between the germline ends. Germline lookup yields CDR1 SGHTA and CDR2 FQGNSA. The CDR3 is 14 amino acids. The CDR3 sequence is CASSLAPDSYEQYF. The CDR3, as DNA: TGTGCCAGCAGCTTAGCCCCGGACAGCTACGAGCAGTACTTC.

This clonotype was observed a few times. The library was built for alpha chains, so this beta chain is an off-target read and its size means little. The V call is TRBV20-1, the J call TRBJ1-6; possibly TRBD1 for D (5 bases). CDR1 is DFQATT, CDR2 SNEGSKA, per germline (reference sequence). The CDR3 loop spans 14 amino acids. Between the trimmed V and J ends, which lost 0 bases and 6 bases, there was a span of 9 bases. The CDR3 coding sequence is TGCAGTGCTAGAGATTCGGGGCGTAATTCACCCCTCCACTTT. Amino acid sequence: CSARDSGRNSPLHF.

By share, this clonotype ranks as medium-sized. This beta chain is a stray sequence in a library constructed for alpha chains; its clone size is not meaningful. The chain uses TRBV15 and TRBJ2-4; TRBD2 aligns across 8 bases. V dropped 8 bases and J dropped 1; count of bases not matched to a gene: 13. The CDR3 is 17 amino acids. Germline CDR1 is LNHNV and CDR2 is YYDKDF (reference sequence). As DNA, the CDR3 is TGTGCCACCGCGCGGGGGGACTCTACATGGGCCAAAAACATTCAGTACTTC. It encodes CATARGDSTWAKNIQYF.

This clonotype was detected ten times or more. This beta chain is off target for a library built for alpha chains, so its abundance means little. The V and J genes are TRBV20-1 and TRBJ2-7; possibly TRBD1 or TRBD2 for D (5 bases each). The germline gives CDR1 DFQATT, CDR2 SNEGSKA (reference sequence). V lost 4 bases to trimming and J lost 10 bases, with 23 bases between them. The CDR3 consists of 14 residues. CDR3 loop: CSAKAWNPGTDQYF. The CDR3 DNA reads TGCAGTGCTAAAGCCTGGAACCCCGGGACGGATCAGTACTTC.

This clonotype occurred many times. Because the library targeted alpha chains, this beta chain is an off-target read whose size means little. This chain connects TRBV5-1 to TRBJ2-7; a possible D gene is TRBD1 (6 bases). The CDR3 is made up of 16 amino acids. V was shortened by 0 bases and J by 5 bases, with 18 bases between the two germline ends. Germline CDR1 SGHRS, CDR2 YFSETQ. The CDR3 DNA follows: TGCGCCAGCAGCTTGGCCTGGTCGCAGGGGAGAGACGAGCAGTACTTC. Protein sequence: CASSLAWSQGRDEQYF.

About this clonotype itself: A read error may be the cause here, since a much bigger clone is one base away. This beta chain came through as a stray read in a library set up for alpha chains, and its size says little. The chain is built from TRBV20-1 and TRBJ1-4; D is unclear. CDR1 DFQATT and CDR2 SNEGSKA come from the germline V gene (reference sequence). The CDR3 length is 13 residues. CDR3 region: CSASTINRETLFF. The CDR3 coding sequence is TGCAGTGCTTCGACAATAAACCGGGAAACACTGTTTTTT.

Ten or more counts support this clonotype. The library was designed around alpha chains, so this beta chain is a stray read whose abundance carries little weight. The rearrangement links TRBV4-1 to TRBJ1-2, with D hard to call. Germline V CDR1 and CDR2: MGHRA, YSYEKL. Trimming cost V 0 bases and J 5 bases, with 10 bases left between them. The CDR3 sequence is 14 residues long. The CDR3 DNA is TGCGCCAGCAGCCAAGATGCTGAACTTTATGGCTACACCTTC. Translated, it gives CASSQDAELYGYTF.

In its sample, this clonotype was seen many times. Since the library was made to target alpha chains, this beta chain is a stray read and its abundance is not meaningful. The J gene is TRBJ2-2, the V gene TRBV24-1; D unresolved. The length of the CDR3 is 15 residues. Trimming left V 4 bases short and J 2 bases short, with 10 bases between. In germline, CDR1 is KGHDR, CDR2 SFDVKD. CDR3 protein: CATSDPNRNTGELFF. CDR3 nucleotide sequence: TGTGCCACCAGTGACCCAAACCGCAACACCGGGGAGCTGTTTTTT.

In its sample, this clonotype was seen a few times. Since the library was made to target alpha chains, this beta chain is a stray read and its abundance is not meaningful. The CDR3 region has the DNA TGTGCCAGCAGCTTAGGACCCACACTAGCGGGAGTCTCCGATACGCAGTATTTT. Amino acid sequence: CASSLGPTLAGVSDTQYF. The chain recombines TRBV7-2 with TRBJ2-3; the match to TRBD2 covers 11 bases. The CDR3 runs to 18 residues. Germline trimming cut 1 base from V and 6 bases from J; bases unmatched to any gene: 12. Germline-derived CDR1 and CDR2 are SGHTA and FQGNSA.

In its sample, this clonotype was seen many times. This beta chain came through as a stray read in a library set up for alpha chains, and its size says little. The chain combines TRBV7-9 with TRBJ1-1; D may be TRBD1 (6 bases). Trimming took off 5 bases at V and 3 bases at J, with 13 bases between the two ends. Germline CDR1 reads SEHNR; CDR2 reads FQNEAQ (reference sequence). The CDR3 contains 14 residues. In DNA form, the CDR3 reads TGTGCCAGCAGCCTGAACACAGGGTACACTGAAGCTTTCTTT. Translating it yields CASSLNTGYTEAFF.

This clonotype is labeled medium-sized (0.01 to 0.1%). This beta chain lies outside the target of a library built for alpha chains; its clone size means little. The chain is built from TRBV20-1 and TRBJ2-7, with TRBD1 matching 11 bases. Germline V gene data show CDR1 as DFQATT and CDR2 as SNEGSKA (reference sequence). V trimming: 5 bases; J trimming: 5 bases; junction bases outside the gene matches: 5. The CDR3 extends over 13 amino acids. CDR3 region: CSAWDRGVHEQYF. CDR3 nucleotides: TGCAGTGCTTGGGACAGGGGGGTCCACGAGCAGTACTTC.

The table lists this clonotype with a few counts. Because the library targeted alpha chains, this beta chain is an off-target read whose size means little. The V call is TRBV6-2 or TRBV6-3, the J call TRBJ1-6; D is unclear. The germline V gene has CDR1 MNHEY and CDR2 SVGEGT. The CDR3 is made up of 10 amino acids. V was shortened by 11 bases and J by 10 bases, with 9 bases between the two germline ends. The DNA for the CDR3 is TGTGCCGAGGAGGACTCACCCCTCCACTTT. Translation: CAEEDSPLHF.

This clonotype showed up many times. Little can be read into the size of this beta chain, an off-target read in a library designed for alpha chains. The chain employs TRBV7-7 and TRBJ2-3; 7 nucleotides line up with TRBD2. Per germline, CDR1 SSHAT and CDR2 FNYEAQ (reference sequence). This CDR3 has 14 amino acids. The V segment lost 3 bases and the J segment 2 bases; nucleotides outside the gene matches: 2. For the CDR3, the DNA is TGTGCCAGCAGCTTGGGGACTAACACAGATACGCAGTATTTT. Amino acids: CASSLGTNTDTQYF.

Ten or more counts support this clonotype. Since the library was made to target alpha chains, this beta chain is a stray read and its abundance is not meaningful. This rearrangement joins TRBV27 to TRBJ2-3; a weak D match, TRBD2 (5 bases). V gave up 6 bases and J gave up 8 bases, with 12 bases separating them. Germline-derived CDR1 and CDR2 are MNHEY and SMNVEV (reference sequence). The CDR3 spans 12 residues. The CDR3 sequence is CASRDSPVTQYF. The CDR3 region has the DNA TGTGCCAGCAGGGACTCTCCTGTTACGCAGTATTTT.

This clonotype was recorded at least ten times. Since the library was made to target alpha chains, this beta chain is a stray read and its abundance is not meaningful. The chain links TRBV7-6 to TRBJ2-1; 9 bases match TRBD1. Trimming took 5 bases from V and 2 from J; bases not matched to a gene: 1. This CDR3 spans 14 amino acids. The germline CDR1 and CDR2 sequences are SGHVS and FNYEAQ. The CDR3 protein is CASSRQGAYNEQFF. CDR3 bases: TGTGCCAGCAGCCGACAGGGGGCCTACAATGAGCAGTTCTTC.

The sample holds many counts of this clonotype. Being off target in a library aimed at alpha chains, this beta chain has a size of little meaning. The V call is TRBV7-2, the J call TRBJ2-1; 9 bases are shared with TRBD2. The V gene's germline CDR1 is SGHTA and CDR2 FQGNSA. V shed 2 bases, J shed 9 bases, and the junction held 5 bases outside the gene matches. The CDR3 contains 14 residues. CDR3 region: CASSLSSGVGEQFF. The DNA of the CDR3 is TGTGCCAGCAGCTTATCTAGCGGGGTCGGTGAGCAGTTCTTC.